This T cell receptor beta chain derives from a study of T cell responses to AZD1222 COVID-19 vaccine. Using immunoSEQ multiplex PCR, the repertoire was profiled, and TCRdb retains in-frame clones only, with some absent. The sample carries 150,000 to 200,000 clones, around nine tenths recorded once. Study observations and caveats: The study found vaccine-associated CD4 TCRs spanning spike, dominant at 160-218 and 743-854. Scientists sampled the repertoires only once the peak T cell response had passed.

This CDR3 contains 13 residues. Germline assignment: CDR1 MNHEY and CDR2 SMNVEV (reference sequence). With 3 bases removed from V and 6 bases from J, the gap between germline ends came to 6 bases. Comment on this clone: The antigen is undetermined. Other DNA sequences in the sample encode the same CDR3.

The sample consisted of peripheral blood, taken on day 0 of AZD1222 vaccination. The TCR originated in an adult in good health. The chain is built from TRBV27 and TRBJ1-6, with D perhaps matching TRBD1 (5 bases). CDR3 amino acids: CASSLGVNSPLHF. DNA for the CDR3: TGTGCCAGCAGTTTGGGGGTTAATTCACCCCTCCACTTT.